A single count supports the clone carrying this T cell receptor (beta chain). This entry is derived from a study of blood T cell repertoires in COVID-19. For the study at large: The study drew acute and convalescent COVID-19 samples from the United States, Italy and Spain. PBMCs, B-cell-depleted T cells, or T cells provided the cDNA or gDNA that made up the material.

The CDR3 runs to 16 residues. V lost 2 bases and J lost 3; bases outside the gene matches: 8. Germline assignment: CDR1 SEHNR and CDR2 FQNEAQ (reference sequence). Methods used by the authors: Counts of nucleated cells, estimated from reference gene primer amplification, were obtained. Clones were sequenced by immunoSEQ multiplex PCR, and TCRdb holds only the in-frame ones, with some missing. D and trimming were read from the DNA, whereas the V and J calls and clone size are those reported in that table. The sample holds 110,000 or so clones, about nine tenths seen once. The clonotype comes from a human donor in a cohort sampled during active COVID-19. The sample taken for sequencing was peripheral blood. V gene TRBV7-9 combines with J gene TRBJ2-3, with 7 positions matching TRBD2. CDR3 sequence (DNA): TGTGCCAGCAGCTTATGGGGAGGGACGGTGACAGATACGCAGTATTTT. Residues: CASSLWGGTVTDTQYF.